This entry features one TCR beta chain sequence. Its antigen is currently unknown. In germline, CDR1 is SGHTA, CDR2 FQGNSA. The CDR3 sequence is 13 residues long. V was trimmed by 5 bases and J by 5 bases, leaving 12 bases between them. This record comes from a study of beta chain features in type 1 diabetes. Investigators reverse transcribed all isolated RNA, so they sequenced expressed TCRB transcripts. Here immunoSEQ multiplex PCR was the method, and the copy in TCRdb shows in-frame clones only, minus some. The sample holds hundreds of thousands of clones; 6.5% to 10% are singletons and the top ten take approximately 0.44%. Overall study results and limits: Resolution of whether HLA type affects TCRB rearrangement was not achieved here.

The V call is TRBV7-2, the J call TRBJ1-1; D might be TRBD1 (5 bases). Sequencing was performed on central memory CD4+ T cells from blood. This clonotype was sampled from a woman under 30 in good health. The CDR3 region has the DNA TGTGCCAGCAGCCCCAGGGTTGGGACTGAAGCTTTCTTT. Translating gives CASSPRVGTEAFF.